This is a list of T cell receptor beta chains from one sample in a study of blood T cell repertoires in COVID-19. Profiled with immunoSEQ multiplex PCR; TCRdb holds only in-frame clones, not every one. The table shows 150,000 to 200,000 clones, with roughly 83% occurring only once. Sequencing input: PBMCs or T cells enriched from blood (not recorded which). All receptors derive from a woman aged 55-75 years who had recovered from COVID-19. Both conserved end residues are part of each CDR3. The D gene is left open where the match is weak. Where a row states a size, it is once, few, many or the class of an expanded clone; other rows omit it.

j_call	clone_size	v_call	d_call	cdr3_aa	cdr3_nt
TRBJ2-3	.	TRBV13	TRBD1	CASSLPPGQGGDTQYF	TGTGCCAGCAGCTTGCCTCCGGGACAGGGAGGAGATACGCAGTATTTT
TRBJ1-2	.	TRBV25-1	.	CASSAPLFGYTF	TGTGCCAGCAGTGCCCCCCTCTTTGGCTACACCTTC
TRBJ2-2	.	TRBV10-3	TRBD2	CAISVGGVRTGELFF	TGTGCCATCAGTGTCGGGGGGGTTAGGACCGGGGAGCTGTTTTTT
TRBJ1-5	.	TRBV4-1	.	CASSFGEGDNQPQHF	TGCGCCAGCAGCTTCGGCGAGGGGGACAATCAGCCCCAGCATTTT
TRBJ2-5	.	TRBV19	TRBD1	CASSITGEETQYF	TGTGCCAGTAGTATAACAGGGGAAGAGACCCAGTACTTC
TRBJ1-5	.	TRBV2	TRBD1	CASRRAGGNSNQPRHF	TGTGCCAGCAGAAGAGCAGGGGGTAATAGCAATCAGCCCCGGCATTTT
TRBJ2-3	.	TRBV7-9	TRBD2	CAIPKASGAPTDTQYF	TGTGCCATCCCAAAGGCTAGCGGGGCTCCCACAGATACGCAGTATTTT
TRBJ2-3	.	TRBV5-1	.	CASSLVVADLTDTQYF	TGCGCCAGCAGCTTGGTGGTAGCGGACCTCACAGATACGCAGTATTTT
TRBJ2-3	.	TRBV11-2	TRBD2	CASSTLRGFGTDTQYF	TGTGCCAGCAGCACCCTGCGGGGGTTCGGCACAGATACGCAGTATTTT
TRBJ1-1	.	TRBV2	.	CASSDQGITEAFF	TGTGCCAGCAGTGATCAGGGAATCACTGAAGCTTTCTTT
TRBJ2-1	.	TRBV12-5	TRBD2	CASGRGLVDEQFF	TGTGCTAGTGGGCGGGGGTTAGTCGATGAGCAGTTCTTC
TRBJ1-4	.	TRBV5-6	.	CASSLFGGDEKLFF	TGTGCCAGCAGCTTGTTCGGGGGGGATGAAAAACTGTTTTTT
TRBJ1-3	.	TRBV3-1/TRBV3-2	.	CASSQDGGSGNTIYF	TGTGCCAGCAGCCAAGATGGAGGCTCGGGAAACACCATATATTTT
TRBJ1-2	.	TRBV19	.	CASSMREGGYTF	TGTGCCAGTAGCATGCGGGAAGGAGGCTACACCTTC
TRBJ1-1	.	TRBV13	.	CASSLGRGFTEAFF	TGTGCCAGCAGCTTAGGCAGAGGGTTCACTGAAGCTTTCTTT
TRBJ2-1	.	TRBV5-4	.	CASSWGVQLGSEQFF	TGTGCCAGCAGCTGGGGGGTCCAACTAGGCAGTGAGCAGTTCTTC
TRBJ2-3	.	TRBV7-8	TRBD1	CASSLARQGARYF	TGTGCCAGCAGCCTGGCCCGACAGGGGGCTAGGTATTTT
TRBJ2-7	.	TRBV3-1/TRBV3-2	.	CASSQTPTVSSYEQYF	TGTGCCAGCAGCCAGACTCCCACCGTGTCCTCCTACGAGCAGTACTTC
TRBJ2-7	.	TRBV6-1	TRBD2	CASSDWGTSGSWSRYEQYF	TGTGCCAGCAGTGATTGGGGGACTAGCGGGAGCTGGAGCCGGTACGAGCAGTACTTC
TRBJ2-1	few	TRBV10-2	TRBD2	CASQAGGYNEQFF	TGCGCCAGCCAAGCGGGGGGTTACAATGAGCAGTTCTTC
TRBJ2-3	.	TRBV6-5	.	CASSSHQGGTQYF	TGTGCCAGCAGTTCCCATCAGGGGGGAACGCAGTATTTT
TRBJ1-1	few	TRBV5-1	TRBD1	CASRGQDNTEAFF	TGCGCCAGCAGGGGACAGGATAACACTGAAGCTTTCTTT
TRBJ2-3	.	TRBV19	.	CASSISADSTDTQYF	TGTGCCAGTAGTATCTCAGCGGACAGCACAGATACGCAGTATTTT
TRBJ2-3	.	TRBV10-2	.	CATQTGVGTTDTQYF	TGCGCCACTCAGACGGGGGTGGGGACCACAGATACGCAGTATTTT
TRBJ2-4	.	TRBV6-5	.	CASSPAGASKNIQYF	TGTGCCAGCAGCCCCGCGGGGGCCAGCAAAAACATTCAGTACTTC
TRBJ2-3	.	TRBV20-1	.	CSASVGSTDTQYF	TGCAGTGCTAGTGTCGGGAGCACAGATACGCAGTATTTT
TRBJ1-5	few	TRBV7-9	.	CASSLEGFRPQHF	TGTGCCAGCAGCTTAGAGGGGTTTCGGCCCCAGCATTTT
TRBJ1-2	.	TRBV7-2	.	CASSDPAGGPGYTF	TGTGCCAGCAGCGACCCTGCGGGGGGCCCGGGCTACACCTTC
TRBJ2-3	.	TRBV5-1	TRBD1	CASSFLRYGTGDTDTQYF	TGCGCCAGCAGCTTTTTACGGTACGGGACAGGGGACACAGATACGCAGTATTTT
TRBJ1-2	once	TRBV18	.	CASSPGRSHWGYTF	TGTGCCAGCTCACCCGGGAGATCACATTGGGGCTACACCTTC
TRBJ2-6	.	TRBV15	TRBD2	CATSRLAGVGANVLTF	TGTGCCACCAGCAGACTAGCGGGAGTTGGGGCCAACGTCCTGACTTTC
TRBJ1-2	.	TRBV19	.	CASSIAQGASGYTF	TGTGCCAGTAGTATAGCACAGGGTGCGAGTGGCTACACCTTC
TRBJ2-5	few	TRBV19	TRBD2	CASSIAGAQETQYF	TGTGCCAGTAGTATTGCGGGAGCCCAAGAGACCCAGTACTTC
TRBJ2-3	.	TRBV12-5	.	CARSHSHRELSTDTQYF	TGTGCTAGATCTCATAGTCACAGGGAATTGAGCACAGATACGCAGTATTTT
TRBJ1-1	.	TRBV27	.	CASRSGWTEAFF	TGTGCCAGCAGGTCAGGGTGGACTGAAGCTTTCTTT
TRBJ1-3	.	TRBV5-1	TRBD1	CASSSDGTGDRNTIYF	TGCGCCAGCAGCTCCGACGGGACAGGGGATAGGAACACCATATATTTT
TRBJ1-5	.	TRBV2	TRBD1	CASSRQGRGNQPQHF	TGTGCCAGCAGTCGACAGGGTAGGGGCAATCAGCCCCAGCATTTT
TRBJ1-6	.	TRBV5-1	TRBD1	CASSPRGTDNSPLHF	TGCGCCAGCAGCCCCAGGGGGACAGATAATTCACCCCTCCACTTT
TRBJ1-1	.	TRBV6-1	TRBD1	CASSELGQAVQAFF	TGTGCCAGCAGTGAACTGGGACAGGCGGTACAAGCTTTCTTT
TRBJ2-3	.	TRBV6-5	TRBD1	CASRRDRVKDTQYF	TGTGCCAGCAGGAGGGACAGGGTGAAAGATACGCAGTATTTT
TRBJ2-2	.	TRBV5-1	.	CASSLDGSYRELFF	TGCGCCAGCAGCTTGGACGGTTCGTATAGGGAGCTGTTTTTT
TRBJ1-2	.	TRBV5-4	.	CASSFPGVNGYTF	TGTGCCAGCAGCTTCCCAGGGGTGAATGGCTACACCTTC
TRBJ2-3	.	TRBV5-1	TRBD2	CASSTFLAGADTQYF	TGCGCCAGCAGCACCTTTCTAGCGGGAGCAGATACGCAGTATTTT
TRBJ1-1	.	TRBV28	TRBD1	CASMGQGYTEAFF	TGTGCCAGCATGGGACAGGGATACACTGAAGCTTTCTTT
TRBJ1-2	few	TRBV7-9	.	CASSPGVLGYGYTF	TGTGCCAGCAGCCCAGGGGTTTTAGGCTATGGCTACACCTTC
TRBJ1-2	.	TRBV28	.	CASSLGHSYGYTF	TGTGCCAGCAGTTTGGGGCACAGCTATGGCTACACCTTC
TRBJ2-5	.	TRBV2	.	CASSVNGQETQYF	TGTGCCAGCAGTGTAAACGGGCAAGAGACCCAGTACTTC
TRBJ1-1	.	TRBV5-1	TRBD1	CASSLRRPETGGTEAFF	TGCGCCAGCAGCTTGAGAAGGCCTGAGACAGGGGGCACTGAAGCTTTCTTT
TRBJ1-2	few	TRBV9	TRBD1	CASSPLDRDVIGYTF	TGTGCCAGCAGCCCCCTTGACAGGGACGTTATCGGCTACACCTTC
TRBJ1-2	few	TRBV5-1	.	CASSLFQGNYGYTF	TGCGCCAGCAGCTTGTTTCAGGGAAACTATGGCTACACCTTC
TRBJ1-5	.	TRBV6-6	.	CASSYGGAGNQPQHF	TGTGCCAGCAGTTACGGGGGGGCTGGCAATCAGCCCCAGCATTTT
TRBJ2-6	.	TRBV3-1/TRBV3-2	.	CASSNTGSGANVLTF	TGTGCCAGCAGCAACACAGGGTCCGGGGCCAACGTCCTGACTTTC
TRBJ2-5	.	TRBV28	TRBD1	CASNPGGLETQYF	TGTGCCAGCAACCCAGGGGGCTTGGAGACCCAGTACTTC